The present TCR beta chain was sequenced within a study of OX40 agonist ivuxolimab in advanced cancers. Study outcomes and limitations: Determination of antigen specificity was not performed for the expanded peripheral T cells. In the 0.1-3.0 mg/kg groups, partial responders showed among the lowest expansion.

A note on this clone: Its antigen is still unknown.

Data came from immunoSEQ multiplex PCR; TCRdb stores just in-frame clones and leaves some out. The table lists about 110,000 clones, 85% to 95% of them singletons. Germline CDR1 SGHRS, CDR2 YFSETQ. Trimming stripped 1 base from V and 1 base from J, with 8 bases between. The CDR3 sequence is 14 residues long. Autoimmune disease history or systemic immunosuppression disqualified patients. Baseline was the first blood sampling point, followed by cycle 4 day 1 and cycle 7 day 1. The sequenced sample was CD4+ or CD8+ T cells sorted from blood, obtained in a trial of the OX40 agonist ivuxolimab. The clonotype comes from an adult with an advanced solid tumor such as melanoma, head and neck, liver or kidney cancer. The rearrangement joins TRBV5-1 to TRBJ1-1; tentative D call: TRBD1 (5 bases). CDR3: CASSLWGPNTEAFF. DNA for the CDR3: TGCGCCAGCAGCTTGTGGGGCCCGAACACTGAAGCTTTCTTT.